The text below deals with one T cell receptor beta chain. Trimming shortened V by 1 base and J by 8 bases, and 14 bases separated the two germline ends. The CDR3 is 14 amino acids. Germline CDR1 and CDR2: SGHAT and FQNNGV. Sequencing was performed with immunoSEQ multiplex PCR; in TCRdb, only in-frame clones are kept and a portion is missing. The table includes some 150,000 clones, around 78% detected once. This specimen belongs to a study of blood T cell repertoires in COVID-19. Overall study: From the United States, Italy and Spain came samples of acute and convalescent COVID-19.

The chain recombines TRBV11-2 with TRBJ1-2, with D possibly matching TRBD1 (5 bases). The sequence derives from an elderly woman with active or convalescent COVID-19. Sequenced sample: peripheral blood. The CDR3 here is CASSLARVGNGYTF. DNA for the CDR3: TGTGCCAGCAGCTTAGCCAGGGTTGGTAACGGCTACACCTTC.